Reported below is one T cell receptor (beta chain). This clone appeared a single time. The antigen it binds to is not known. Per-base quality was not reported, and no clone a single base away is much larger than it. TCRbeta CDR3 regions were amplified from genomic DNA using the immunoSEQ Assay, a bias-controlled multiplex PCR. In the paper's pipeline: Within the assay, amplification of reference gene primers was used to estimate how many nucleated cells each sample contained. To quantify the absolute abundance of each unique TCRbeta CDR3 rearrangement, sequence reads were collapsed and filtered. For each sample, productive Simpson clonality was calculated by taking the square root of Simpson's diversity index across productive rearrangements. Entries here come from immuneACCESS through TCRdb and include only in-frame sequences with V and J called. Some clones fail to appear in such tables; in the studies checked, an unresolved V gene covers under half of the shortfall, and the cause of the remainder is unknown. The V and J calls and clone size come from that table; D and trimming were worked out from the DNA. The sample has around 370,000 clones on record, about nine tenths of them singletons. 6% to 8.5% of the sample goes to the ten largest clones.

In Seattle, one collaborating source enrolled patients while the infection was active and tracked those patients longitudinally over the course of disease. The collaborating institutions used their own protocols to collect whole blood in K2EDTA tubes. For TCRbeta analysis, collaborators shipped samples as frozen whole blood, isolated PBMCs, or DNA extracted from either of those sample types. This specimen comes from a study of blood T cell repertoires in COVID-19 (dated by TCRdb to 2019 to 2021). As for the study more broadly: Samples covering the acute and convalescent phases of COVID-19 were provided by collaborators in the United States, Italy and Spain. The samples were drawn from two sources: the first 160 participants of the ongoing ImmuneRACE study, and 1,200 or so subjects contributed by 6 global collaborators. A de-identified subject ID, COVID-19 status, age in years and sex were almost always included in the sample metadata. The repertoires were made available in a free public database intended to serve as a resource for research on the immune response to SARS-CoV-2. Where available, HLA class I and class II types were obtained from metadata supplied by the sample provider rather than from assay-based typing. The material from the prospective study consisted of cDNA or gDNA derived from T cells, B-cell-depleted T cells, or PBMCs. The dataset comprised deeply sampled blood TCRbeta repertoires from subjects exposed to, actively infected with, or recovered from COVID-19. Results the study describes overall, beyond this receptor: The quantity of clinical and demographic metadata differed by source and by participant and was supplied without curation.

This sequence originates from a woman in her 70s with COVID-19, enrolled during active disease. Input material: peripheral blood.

The sequence in DNA is TGCGCCAGCAGCTTGGACCCCCGATCAGAAAAAAACATTCAGTACTTC. It codes for CASSLDPRSEKNIQYF. The rearranged segments are TRBV5-1 and TRBJ2-4, with no confident D gene call. As encoded in the germline V gene, CDR1 is SGHRS while CDR2 is YFSETQ. V lost 0 bases and J lost 4 bases; the stretch between them is 14 bases long. The CDR3 holds 16 amino acids from the cysteine to the phenylalanine. The sequence is cut down to CDR3 DNA, 48 bases in frame from base 1.